Each of the 22 T cell receptor beta chains below was sequenced from the same sample in a study of T cell responses to AZD1222 COVID-19 vaccine. Profiling relied on immunoSEQ multiplex PCR, and the TCRdb table lists in-frame clones only, not all of them. The repertoire has some 120,000 clones, roughly nine tenths of them found once; the top ten carry roughly 4%. Sequenced here: peripheral blood, sampled on day 0 of AZD1222 vaccination. These receptors all stem from an adult in good health.

As for this clone: The same CDR3 arises from other DNA sequences in this sample as well. The gene calls are TRBV27 and TRBJ2-7; unclear D gene. This CDR3 contains 14 residues. Trimming pared 0 bases from V and 0 bases from J, leaving 6 bases between. Germline V gene sequence: CDR1 MNHEY, CDR2 SMNVEV (reference sequence). CDR3 loop: CASSLSPDSYEQYF. The CDR3 nucleotides are TGTGCCAGCAGTTTATCACCGGACTCCTACGAGCAGTACTTC.

The rearrangement uses TRBV19 and TRBJ2-7, with TRBD2 matching over 13 bases. J gave up 0 bases and V 5 bases, and 7 bases lay outside the gene matches. The CDR3 is 17 amino acids. Germline V CDR1 and CDR2: LNHDA, SQIVND (reference sequence). The CDR3 DNA reads as TGTGCCAGTAGTCTCCGGGGGACTAGCGGGGACTCCTACGAGCAGTACTTC. As protein: CASSLRGTSGDSYEQYF.

The chain combines TRBV16 with TRBJ1-6, with D unclear. Trimming removed 4 bases from V and 9 bases from J, with 7 bases in between. CDR1 and CDR2 from the germline V gene are KGHSY and FQNENV. This CDR3 has 12 residues. The CDR3 loop is CASSPPASPLHF. The CDR3, as DNA: TGTGCCAGCAGCCCCCCGGCTTCACCCCTCCACTTT.

The CDR3: CASSLGQGTEQYF. As DNA, the CDR3 is TGTGCCAGCAGCTTGGGGCAGGGGACAGAGCAGTACTTC. This chain joins TRBV7-7 and TRBJ2-7; D possibly corresponds to TRBD1 (6 bases). CDR3 length: 13 amino acids. Germline V gene sequence: CDR1 SSHAT, CDR2 FNYEAQ (reference sequence). Trimming shortened V by 3 bases and J by 7 bases, and 13 bases separated the two germline ends.

This clone was recorded only once. The V and J genes are TRBV2 and TRBJ2-7, with 7 bases lining up with TRBD1. CDR1 is SNHLY and CDR2 is FYNNEI in the germline V gene. The CDR3 consists of 14 residues. Trimming took 5 bases from V and 3 from J; bases not matched to a gene: 7. The CDR3 loop is CASSSDRYLYEQYF. The CDR3 nucleotides read TGTGCCAGCAGTTCGGACAGGTACCTCTACGAGCAGTACTTC.

The CDR3 DNA sequence: TGTGCCAGCAGCCGGAGCGGCTCCTACGAGCAGTACTTC. It specifies CASSRSGSYEQYF. V gene TRBV7-3 combines with J gene TRBJ2-7; D is perhaps TRBD2 (5 bases). Germline loops: CDR1 SGHTA, CDR2 FQGTGA. Trimming removed 5 bases at V and 0 bases at J, with 8 bases between. The CDR3 totals 13 residues.

The genes are TRBV5-5 and TRBJ1-1; a weak D match, TRBD1 (6 bases). Germline V gene lookup returns CDR1 SGHKS and CDR2 YYEKEE (reference sequence). Trimming cost V 1 base and J 0 bases, with 13 bases left between them. There are 16 residues in the CDR3. For the CDR3, the DNA is TGTGCCAGCAGCTTGCTGACAGGATACATGAACACTGAAGCTTTCTTT. Encoded protein: CASSLLTGYMNTEAFF.

Comments on this clone: This CDR3 is also generated by other DNA sequences in the sample. CDR3 loop: CASSLGGTGELFF. CDR3 DNA: TGTGCCAGCAGCTTAGGGGGCACCGGGGAGCTGTTTTTT. This sequence joins TRBV7-9 and TRBJ2-2; the D is unclear. The CDR3 has 13 residues. Germline loops: CDR1 SEHNR, CDR2 FQNEAQ (reference sequence). V lost 1 base to trimming and J lost 4 bases, with 4 bases between them.

The chain carries TRBV14 and TRBJ1-1; D is uncertain. CDR3 size: 12 residues. V lost 3 bases to trimming and J lost 1 base, with 3 bases between them. CDR1 and CDR2 from the germline V gene are SGHDN and FVKESK. The CDR3 nucleotides read TGTGCCAGCAGCCAGCGGAACACTGAAGCTTTCTTT. Translating it yields CASSQRNTEAFF.

This chain links TRBV6-6 with TRBJ2-1; D gene unclear. Germline assignment: CDR1 MNHNY and CDR2 SVGAGI (reference sequence). V was cut by 3 bases and J by 9 bases, with 18 bases left in between. The CDR3 extends over 15 amino acids. CDR3 DNA sequence: TGTGCCAGCAGTTATTACCTTACGGGCCGAGCTGAGCAGTTCTTC. This encodes CASSYYLTGRAEQFF.

This chain connects TRBV27 to TRBJ1-5; D unresolved. V lost 2 bases and J lost 2, with 1 base in between. CDR3 length equals 12 residues. The germline V gene has CDR1 MNHEY and CDR2 SMNVEV (reference sequence). The CDR3 DNA reads TGTGCCAGCAGTTTAGGCAATCAGCCCCAGCATTTT. It yields the protein CASSLGNQPQHF.

The table lists this clone with a few counts. The chain has TRBV5-1 and TRBJ1-2, with D perhaps TRBD1 (6 bases). Trimming took off 0 bases at V and 2 bases at J, with 14 bases between the two ends. Germline V lookup: CDR1 SGHRS, CDR2 YFSETQ. The CDR3 spans 16 residues. The CDR3 sequence: CASSLGGTGQNYGYTF. CDR3 DNA sequence: TGCGCCAGCAGCTTGGGGGGCACCGGACAGAACTATGGCTACACCTTC.

The chain uses TRBV5-4 and TRBJ1-4; D may be TRBD1 (6 bases). Trimming took 0 bases from V and 8 from J, leaving 11 bases between them. This CDR3 is 14 amino acids long. Germline values: CDR1 SGHNT, CDR2 YYREEE (reference sequence). CDR3: CASSLGGAREKLFF. The CDR3 DNA sequence: TGTGCCAGCAGCTTGGGGGGGGCCCGCGAAAAACTGTTTTTT.

This clone was observed a single time. V and J are TRBV10-3 and TRBJ1-6, with D unclear. This CDR3 has 15 residues. The V end was cut by 0 bases, the J end by 9 bases, with 12 bases between. The V gene's germline CDR1 is ENHRY and CDR2 SYGVKD. The CDR3 sequence is CAISESGGFGSPLHF. For the CDR3, the DNA is TGTGCCATCAGTGAGTCAGGAGGGTTTGGTTCACCCCTCCACTTT.

The rearrangement uses TRBV11-1 and TRBJ1-2; no clear D gene. V was trimmed by 1 base and J by 0 bases, leaving 6 bases between them. The CDR3 totals 14 residues. Per germline, CDR1 SGHAT and CDR2 FQDESV (reference sequence). DNA of the CDR3: TGTGCCAGCAGCTTAGACTCAGCTAACTATGGCTACACCTTC. Translated: CASSLDSANYGYTF.

The CDR3 spells CASSTGDTGELFF. In nucleotides, the CDR3 is TGTGCCAGCAGTACAGGGGACACCGGGGAGCTGTTTTTT. This chain joins TRBV25-1 and TRBJ2-2, with 7 bases that match TRBD1. CDR3 length equals 13 residues. Germline CDR1 reads MGHDK; CDR2 reads SYGVNS. V shed 5 bases, J shed 3 bases, and the junction held 0 bases outside the gene matches.

This rearrangement joins TRBV25-1 to TRBJ1-3; no definite D call. Germline V gene data show CDR1 as MGHDK and CDR2 as SYGVNS. The ends were cut back, 7 bases at V and 4 bases at J, with 11 bases in the middle. The CDR3 length is 13 residues. CDR3: CASTPGRGNTIYF. The CDR3 DNA follows: TGTGCCAGCACCCCCGGGAGAGGAAACACCATATATTTT.

The chain recombines TRBV10-1 with TRBJ2-7; maybe TRBD1 (5 bases). CDR1 and CDR2 from the germline V gene are WNHNN and SYGVQD (reference sequence). The CDR3 extends over 13 amino acids. Trimming shortened V by 7 bases and J by 2 bases, and 12 bases separated the two germline ends. For the CDR3, the DNA is TGCGCCAGCATGGGCGACAGCCCCTACGAGCAGTACTTC. This encodes CASMGDSPYEQYF.

The chain links TRBV11-3 to TRBJ2-5; unclear D gene. The CDR3 spans 15 residues. Germline V gene lookup returns CDR1 SGHNT and CDR2 YENEEA. V was clipped by 3 bases and J by 2 bases, with 13 bases between them. The CDR3 is CASSFGRLTQETQYF. CDR3 in DNA: TGTGCCAGCAGCTTTGGCCGCCTTACTCAAGAGACCCAGTACTTC.

This clone was seen more than once but under ten times. The rearrangement links TRBV28 to TRBJ2-7, with 8 bases that match TRBD1. The CDR3 has 14 residues. Germline loops: CDR1 MDHEN, CDR2 SYDVKM. V lost 6 bases, J lost 1 base, and 5 bases stayed unmatched. Written as DNA, the CDR3 is TGTGCCAGCAGGAGGGACAGGTTTTCCTACGAGCAGTACTTC. It is translated as CASRRDRFSYEQYF. The complete variable domain, with remaining parts taken from reference TRBV28 and TRBJ2-7, reads DVKVTQSSRYLVKRTGEKVFLECVQDMDHENMFWYRQDPGLGLRLIYFSYDVKMKEKGDIPEGYSVSREKKERFSLILESASTNQTSMYLCASRRDRFSYEQYFGPGTRLTVT.

This clone showed up just once. The chain employs TRBV7-3 and TRBJ2-3; 7 bases map to TRBD2. V trimming: 5 bases; J trimming: 6 bases; junction bases outside the gene matches: 11. Germline V lookup: CDR1 SGHTA, CDR2 FQGTGA. CDR3 size: 15 residues. CDR3 loop: CASSPPPGGGDTQYF. The CDR3, as DNA: TGTGCCAGCAGCCCTCCCCCGGGAGGCGGCGATACGCAGTATTTT.

This chain connects TRBV11-2 to TRBJ1-5; 9 nucleotides line up with TRBD1. Germline V gene sequence: CDR1 SGHAT, CDR2 FQNNGV. J gave up 4 bases and V 5 bases, and 6 bases lay outside the gene matches. The CDR3 length is 15 residues. The CDR3 sequence is CASSMGTGRNQPQHF. The CDR3 DNA reads TGTGCCAGCAGCATGGGGACAGGGAGGAATCAGCCCCAGCATTTT.